The T cell receptor (beta chain) under discussion was sequenced for a study of Ad26.COV2.S vaccination and SARS-CoV-2 variants. Study summary: Dosing was one shot or two shots 56 days apart.

V shed 2 bases, J shed 2 bases, and the junction held 9 bases outside the gene matches. This CDR3 has 16 residues. Germline V gene data show CDR1 as SGHNT and CDR2 as YYREEE (reference sequence). The method was immunoSEQ multiplex PCR; TCRdb's version includes in-frame clones alone and lacks a portion of them. The repertoire includes hundreds of thousands of clones, approximately 81% of them detected once, and around 3% sits in the top ten. General observations from the study: Total T cell responses may have been underestimated by the TCR breadth and depth analyses. Ad26.COV2.S recipients had broader spike-specific TCRs (P = 0.0014).

Treatment meaning: 15 to 20 received Ad26.COV2.S at low or high dose, single or two shots; about 5 received placebo; per-sample allocation not given. The samples were gathered on day 63 after the first injection of vaccine or placebo. Built on an Ad26 vector, the vaccine expressed Wuhan-strain SARS-CoV-2 spike. This clone appeared a single time. As yet, its antigen is unknown. Here the sequenced sample was peripheral blood, taken in a trial of Ad26.COV2.S vaccine versus placebo. J is TRBJ2-5 and V is TRBV5-4; 7 nucleotides align to TRBD1. This clonotype was sampled from a person between 18 and 65 years old who received the Ad26.COV2.S COVID-19 vaccine or a placebo. The CDR3 DNA sequence: TGTGCCAGCAGCTTCGACCCGGGACAGCCTCAAGAGACCCAGTACTTC. This codes for CASSFDPGQPQETQYF.